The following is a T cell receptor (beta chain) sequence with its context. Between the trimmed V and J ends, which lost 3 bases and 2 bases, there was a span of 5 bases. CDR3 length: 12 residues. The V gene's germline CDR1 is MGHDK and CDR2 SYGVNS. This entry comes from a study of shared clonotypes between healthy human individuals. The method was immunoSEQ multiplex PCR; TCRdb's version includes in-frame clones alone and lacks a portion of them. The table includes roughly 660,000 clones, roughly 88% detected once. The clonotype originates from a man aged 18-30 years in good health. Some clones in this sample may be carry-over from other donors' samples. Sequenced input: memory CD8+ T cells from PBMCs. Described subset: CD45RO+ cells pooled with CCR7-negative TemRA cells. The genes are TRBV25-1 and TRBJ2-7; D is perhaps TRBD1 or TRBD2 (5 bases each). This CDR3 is CASSEGAYEQYF. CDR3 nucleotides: TGTGCCAGCAGTGAGGGGGCCTACGAGCAGTACTTC.